Below are 32 T cell receptor beta chains sequenced from a single sample in a study of cytomegalovirus exposure and HLA in healthy donors. 13 Jbeta primers and 60 Vbeta primers were used for the PCR. This table comes from immunoSEQ multiplex PCR, and its TCRdb copy is limited to in-frame clones, with some not included. The top ten hold about 1.3% of the sample, which has fewer than 200,000 clones, more than 65% seen once. The sample consisted of PBMCs. These TCRs come from a young man in good health and CMV-seronegative.

The V gene is TRBV29-1, the J gene TRBJ2-7, with TRBD1 matching over 7 bases. The CDR3 has 17 residues. V was pared by 1 base and J by 3 bases, with 15 bases of the junction left unmatched. In germline, CDR1 is SQVTM, CDR2 ANQGSEA. The CDR3 bases are TGCAGCGTTGAAGGCGGGTCTTTAAGACAGGGTCTCTACGAGCAGTACTTC. Protein sequence: CSVEGGSLRQGLYEQYF.

The V and J genes are TRBV7-9 and TRBJ2-5; D not certain. Germline CDR1 and CDR2: SEHNR and FQNEAQ (reference sequence). This CDR3 comprises 13 residues. The V gene lost 3 bases and the J gene lost 4 bases, with 9 bases spanning the gap. The CDR3 protein is CASSFSVTETQYF. The CDR3, as DNA: TGTGCCAGCAGCTTCTCAGTCACAGAGACCCAGTACTTC.

The chain recombines TRBV6-5 with TRBJ1-1, with 7 positions matching TRBD1. This CDR3 has 15 residues. The germline V gene has CDR1 MNHEY and CDR2 SVGAGI. The V segment lost 4 bases and the J segment 3 bases; nucleotides outside the gene matches: 8. The CDR3 spells CASSSSGTDYTEAFF. CDR3 DNA sequence: TGTGCCAGCAGTTCCTCCGGGACAGATTACACTGAAGCTTTCTTT.

This chain joins TRBV27 and TRBJ2-1; tentatively, D is TRBD1 (5 bases). Trimming pared 3 bases from V and 9 bases from J, leaving 12 bases between. Germline CDR1 reads MNHEY; CDR2 reads SMNVEV (reference sequence). The CDR3 runs 13 residues. The CDR3 here is CASSFKGASEQFF. The CDR3, as DNA: TGTGCCAGCAGTTTTAAAGGGGCGAGTGAGCAGTTCTTC.

This clone was found a few times. V gene TRBV18 combines with J gene TRBJ1-5, with a tentative D call TRBD1 (6 bases). The ends were cut back, 5 bases at V and 3 bases at J, with 8 bases in the middle. This CDR3 is 13 amino acids long. The V gene's germline CDR1 is KGHSH and CDR2 LQKENI. The CDR3 nucleotides read TGTGCCAGCTCAGGACAGTCCAATCAGCCCCAGCATTTT. Protein: CASSGQSNQPQHF.

The chain employs TRBV6-5 and TRBJ2-7; TRBD1 agrees at 8 bases. Germline V gene lookup returns CDR1 MNHEY and CDR2 SVGAGI. CDR3 length: 11 amino acids. V trimming: 6 bases; J trimming: 7 bases; junction bases outside the gene matches: 2. The CDR3 nucleotides are TGTGCCAGCAGGAGACAGGGGGAGCAGTACTTC. Translated, it gives CASRRQGEQYF.

This clone has just one count. The chain links TRBV27 to TRBJ2-1, with TRBD1 matching over 8 bases. This CDR3 has 13 residues. Germline CDR1 MNHEY, CDR2 SMNVEV (reference sequence). J gave up 6 bases and V 4 bases, and 2 bases lay outside the gene matches. CDR3 DNA sequence: TGTGCCAGCAGTTCGGGACAGGTCAATGAGCAGTTCTTC. This codes for CASSSGQVNEQFF.

V usage is TRBV28 and J usage is TRBJ1-1; weak D call: TRBD1 (5 bases). CDR1 MDHEN and CDR2 SYDVKM come from the germline V gene. Trimming took 6 bases from V and 0 from J, leaving 20 bases between them. The CDR3 runs 17 residues. CDR3 in amino acids: CASSPIRPGGVNTEAFF. The CDR3 DNA is TGTGCCAGCAGCCCCATACGGCCCGGGGGAGTGAACACTGAAGCTTTCTTT.

The table lists this clone with a few counts. V usage is TRBV28 and J usage is TRBJ2-7, with 7 bases lining up with TRBD2. Trimming cost V 0 bases and J 0 bases; bases outside gene matches: 2. The CDR3 contains 15 residues. Germline-derived CDR1 and CDR2 are MDHEN and SYDVKM. CDR3 nucleotides: TGTGCCAGCAGTTTATGGGCGGGAGCCTCCTACGAGCAGTACTTC. This sequence encodes CASSLWAGASYEQYF. Full variable domain (remainder filled in from reference TRBV28 and TRBJ2-7): DVKVTQSSRYLVKRTGEKVFLECVQDMDHENMFWYRQDPGLGLRLIYFSYDVKMKEKGDIPEGYSVSREKKERFSLILESASTNQTSMYLCASSLWAGASYEQYFGPGTRLTVT.

The chain links TRBV5-4 to TRBJ2-3; D might be TRBD2 (6 bases). The CDR3 covers 18 residues. V lost 4 bases, J lost 0 bases, and 21 bases lay in between. Germline V gene lookup returns CDR1 SGHNT and CDR2 YYREEE (reference sequence). The CDR3 here is CASSTAPLGTGSTDTQYF. The CDR3 DNA reads as TGTGCCAGCAGCACGGCCCCGCTGGGGACTGGCAGCACAGATACGCAGTATTTT. Complete variable domain (other parts from reference TRBV5-4 and TRBJ2-3): ETGVTQSPTHLIKTRGQQVTLRCSSQSGHNTVSWYQQALGQGPQFIFQYYREEENGRGNFPPRFSGLQFPNYSSELNVNALELDDSALYLCASSTAPLGTGSTDTQYFGPGTRLTVL.

The genes are TRBV4-1 and TRBJ1-5; D not certain. Per the germline V gene, CDR1 is MGHRA and CDR2 is YSYEKL. Trimming stripped 7 bases from V and 6 bases from J, with 25 bases between. The CDR3 extends over 17 amino acids. The CDR3 reads CASTRTYPSQEGQPQHF. The CDR3 DNA is TGCGCCAGCACCAGAACGTATCCCTCCCAGGAGGGTCAGCCCCAGCATTTT.

The chain combines TRBV19 with TRBJ2-1; perhaps TRBD1 as D (6 bases). V was pared by 5 bases and J by 5 bases, with 13 bases between. Germline V lookup: CDR1 LNHDA, CDR2 SQIVND (reference sequence). The CDR3 length is 14 residues. Written as DNA, the CDR3 is TGTGCCAGTAGTGGCTGGGACAATGACAATGAGCAGTTCTTC. Protein product: CASSGWDNDNEQFF.

This clone was detected once. The chain uses TRBV18 and TRBJ2-7; perhaps TRBD2 as D (6 bases). The CDR3 sequence is 15 residues long. The germline V and J ends were trimmed by 0 bases and 1 base, with 10 bases remaining between them. Germline CDR1 KGHSH, CDR2 LQKENI. The CDR3 nucleotides read TGTGCCAGCTCACCACCGGCGGGGAAATCCTACGAGCAGTACTTC. This gives the protein CASSPPAGKSYEQYF. The variable domain in full, completed from reference TRBV18 and TRBJ2-7, reads NAGVMQNPRHLVRRRGQEARLRCSPMKGHSHVYWYRQLPEEGLKFMVYLQKENIIDESGMPKERFSAEFPKEGPSILRIQQVVRGDSAAYFCASSPPAGKSYEQYFGPGTRLTVT.

The chain carries TRBV5-4 and TRBJ1-1; D remains ambiguous. Trimming removed 0 bases at V and 1 base at J, with 7 bases between. CDR3 size: 14 residues. CDR1 is SGHNT, CDR2 YYREEE, per germline (reference sequence). The CDR3 coding sequence is TGTGCCAGCAGCTTGGGGGCCAAGAACACTGAAGCTTTCTTT. Its protein is CASSLGAKNTEAFF.

The CDR3 sequence: CASSRGSSGANVLTF. CDR3 sequence (DNA): TGTGCCAGCAGCCGAGGGAGCTCTGGGGCCAACGTCCTGACTTTC. This chain joins TRBV2 and TRBJ2-6, with D perhaps matching TRBD2 (5 bases). From germline, CDR1 is SNHLY and CDR2 FYNNEI. The germline V and J ends were trimmed by 6 bases and 0 bases, with 9 bases remaining between them. There are 15 residues in the CDR3.

The chain has TRBV5-1 and TRBJ2-2; 7 bases fit TRBD2. J gave up 3 bases and V 4 bases, and 9 bases lay outside the gene matches. CDR3 length equals 16 residues. The V gene's germline CDR1 is SGHRS and CDR2 YFSETQ. CDR3 coding DNA: TGCGCCAGCAGCCACCTGCGGGGGTTGGACACCGGGGAGCTGTTTTTT. Its translation is CASSHLRGLDTGELFF.

CDR3 region: CATSRDRSLFGTQYF. In DNA form, the CDR3 reads TGTGCCACCAGCAGAGATCGGAGCCTTTTCGGGACCCAGTACTTC. The chain has TRBV15 and TRBJ2-5; no reliable D call. The CDR3 spans 15 residues. Trimming cost V 0 bases and J 7 bases, with 15 bases left between them. Germline CDR1 reads LNHNV; CDR2 reads YYDKDF (reference sequence).

V usage is TRBV5-1 and J usage is TRBJ2-5; a weak D match, TRBD1 (5 bases). Germline V lookup: CDR1 SGHRS, CDR2 YFSETQ. Trimming shortened V by 0 bases and J by 4 bases, and 10 bases separated the two germline ends. This CDR3 is built from 14 residues. In nucleotides, the CDR3 is TGCGCCAGCAGCTTGGCTATAGGGGCAGAGACCCAGTACTTC. Translating gives CASSLAIGAETQYF.

The V gene is TRBV19, the J gene TRBJ1-4; tentative D call: TRBD1 (5 bases). This CDR3 contains 15 residues. V gave up 10 bases and J gave up 1 base, with 16 bases separating them. The V gene's germline CDR1 is LNHDA and CDR2 SQIVND (reference sequence). The CDR3 bases are TGTGCCACCTCCCGCCGACAGAAAACTAATGAAAAACTGTTTTTT. Protein: CATSRRQKTNEKLFF.

The chain is built from TRBV5-1 and TRBJ2-6; TRBD1 is a possible D gene (6 bases). The V and J ends lost 1 base and 0 bases respectively, with 8 bases between them. This CDR3 contains 16 residues. The germline V gene encodes CDR1 SGHRS and CDR2 YFSETQ. Here the CDR3 reads CASSLTGNSGANVLTF. DNA of the CDR3: TGCGCCAGCAGCTTGACAGGGAACTCTGGGGCCAACGTCCTGACTTTC.

This chain links TRBV21-1 with TRBJ2-7; the table's TRBD2 call for D was not verified on the DNA. TRBV21-1 is a pseudogene. This CDR3 is 14 amino acids long. The CDR3 protein is CASRLAPTSYEQYF. In DNA, the CDR3 is TGTGCCAGCAGGCTAGCGCCTACCTCCTACGAGCAGTACTTC.

The chain recombines TRBV6-5 with TRBJ1-1; no clear D. CDR1 is MNHEY, CDR2 SVGAGI, per germline. V was pared by 10 bases and J by 11 bases, with 26 bases between. There are 14 residues in the CDR3. Here the CDR3 reads CATSYRAEGSGAFF. DNA of the CDR3: TGTGCCACATCCTACCGGGCTGAGGGATCGGGGGCTTTCTTT.

As to this clone: Other nucleotide sequences in the sample specify the same CDR3. The chain links TRBV30 to TRBJ1-3; 8 bases are shared with TRBD1. Germline CDR1 is GTSNPN and CDR2 is SVGIG (reference sequence). This CDR3 contains 16 residues. V lost 0 bases to trimming and J lost 1 base; unmatched junction nucleotides: 5. DNA for the CDR3: TGTGCCTGGAGTGTAACAGGGGGATTTTCTGGAAACACCATATATTTT. Translation: CAWSVTGGFSGNTIYF.

The chain employs TRBV7-9 and TRBJ1-5, with 11 bases fitting TRBD1. The CDR3 loop spans 15 amino acids. Germline values: CDR1 SEHNR, CDR2 FQNEAQ (reference sequence). V was clipped by 4 bases and J by 8 bases; unmatched bases: 7. The CDR3 reads CASSWGQGGLEPQHF. The CDR3 nucleotides read TGTGCCAGCAGCTGGGGACAGGGGGGATTAGAGCCCCAGCATTTT.

J is TRBJ2-2 and V is TRBV14; D is possibly TRBD1 (7 bases). V shed 2 bases and J shed 4 bases, with 14 bases lying between them. The CDR3 consists of 16 residues. Germline V gene sequence: CDR1 SGHDN, CDR2 FVKESK. CDR3 sequence: CASSQLRGVGTGELFF. The CDR3 DNA reads as TGTGCCAGCAGCCAACTCAGGGGGGTTGGCACCGGGGAGCTGTTTTTT. Full variable domain (remainder filled in from reference TRBV14 and TRBJ2-2): EAGVTQFPSHSVIEKGQTVTLRCDPISGHDNLYWYRRVMGKEIKFLLHFVKESKQDESGMPNNRFLAERTGGTYSTLKVQPAELEDSGVYFCASSQLRGVGTGELFFGEGSRLTVL.

In this sample, this clone turned up once. The chain employs TRBV15 and TRBJ2-5, with 10 bases that match TRBD1. The V gene end was trimmed by 3 bases and the J gene end by 5 bases; junction bases not matched to a gene: 3. CDR1 is LNHNV and CDR2 is YYDKDF in the germline V gene (reference sequence). This CDR3 comprises 14 residues. The CDR3 region is CATSSRDRGETQYF. The CDR3 DNA sequence: TGTGCCACCAGCAGCCGGGACAGGGGCGAGACCCAGTACTTC. Based on the CDR3 plus reference TRBV15 and TRBJ2-5, the full variable domain is DAMVIQNPRYQVTQFGKPVTLSCSQTLNHNVMYWYQQKSSQAPKLLFHYYDKDFNNEADTPDNFQSRRPNTSFCFLDIRSPGLGDTAMYLCATSSRDRGETQYFGPGTRLLVL.

The chain is built from TRBV7-6 and TRBJ2-5, with 9 bases identical to TRBD1. TRBJ2-7 matches the DNA end more closely, so the J call is doubtful. The CDR3 has 16 residues. Germline V lookup: CDR1 SGHVS, CDR2 FNYEAQ. The CDR3 nucleotides read TGTGCCAGCAGTCGCGTGCCGCCGGGACAGGGTCCCGAGCAGTACTTC. This sequence encodes CASSRVPPGQGPEQYF.

The chain recombines TRBV6-5 with TRBJ2-7; 9 bases align to TRBD2. V dropped 2 bases and J dropped 2; count of bases not matched to a gene: 4. The CDR3 is 15 residues long. Germline V CDR1 and CDR2: MNHEY, SVGAGI. In DNA form, the CDR3 reads TGTGCCAGCAGTTACGGGACTAGCAGTGCCTACGAGCAGTACTTC. It translates to CASSYGTSSAYEQYF.

This chain connects TRBV28 to TRBJ2-7; 9 nucleotides agree with TRBD1. The CDR3 runs to 16 residues. V trimming: 5 bases; J trimming: 0 bases; junction bases outside the gene matches: 8. Germline lookup yields CDR1 MDHEN and CDR2 SYDVKM. The CDR3 spells CASSPYRGRGSYEQYF. Here the CDR3 DNA reads TGTGCCAGCAGTCCCTACAGGGGGCGCGGCTCCTACGAGCAGTACTTC.

This chain connects TRBV5-8 to TRBJ2-7, with 10 bases matching TRBD2. CDR1 is SGHTS, CDR2 YDEGEE, per germline. V lost 4 bases and J lost 0; bases outside the gene matches: 7. This CDR3 contains 16 residues. CDR3 DNA: TGTGCCAGCAGCCCGCCAGCGGGAGGGTTCTCCTACGAGCAGTACTTC. Its translation: CASSPPAGGFSYEQYF.

The rearrangement uses TRBV6-6 and TRBJ2-7, with 10 bases lining up with TRBD1. V shed 4 bases, J shed 3 bases, and the junction held 0 bases outside the gene matches. This CDR3 contains 13 residues. Germline V lookup: CDR1 MNHNY, CDR2 SVGAGI (reference sequence). The CDR3 protein is CASSWTGGYEQYF. Here the CDR3 DNA reads TGTGCCAGCAGTTGGACAGGGGGCTACGAGCAGTACTTC.

The CDR3 is CAWSNQGGTYSNQPQHF. CDR3 nucleotide sequence: TGTGCCTGGAGTAACCAGGGAGGGACTTATAGCAATCAGCCCCAGCATTTT. The chain couples TRBV30 to TRBJ1-5; tentative D call: TRBD1 (5 bases). Germline CDR1 and CDR2: GTSNPN and SVGIG (reference sequence). This CDR3 region has 17 residues. The V end was cut by 2 bases, the J end by 0 bases, with 17 bases between. Looking up the rest from reference TRBV30 and TRBJ1-5 gives the full variable domain: SQTIHQWPATLVQPVGSPLSLECTVEGTSNPNLYWYRQAAGRGLQLLFYSVGIGQISSEVPQNLSASRPQDRQFILSSKKLLLSDSGFYLCAWSNQGGTYSNQPQHFGDGTRLSIL.